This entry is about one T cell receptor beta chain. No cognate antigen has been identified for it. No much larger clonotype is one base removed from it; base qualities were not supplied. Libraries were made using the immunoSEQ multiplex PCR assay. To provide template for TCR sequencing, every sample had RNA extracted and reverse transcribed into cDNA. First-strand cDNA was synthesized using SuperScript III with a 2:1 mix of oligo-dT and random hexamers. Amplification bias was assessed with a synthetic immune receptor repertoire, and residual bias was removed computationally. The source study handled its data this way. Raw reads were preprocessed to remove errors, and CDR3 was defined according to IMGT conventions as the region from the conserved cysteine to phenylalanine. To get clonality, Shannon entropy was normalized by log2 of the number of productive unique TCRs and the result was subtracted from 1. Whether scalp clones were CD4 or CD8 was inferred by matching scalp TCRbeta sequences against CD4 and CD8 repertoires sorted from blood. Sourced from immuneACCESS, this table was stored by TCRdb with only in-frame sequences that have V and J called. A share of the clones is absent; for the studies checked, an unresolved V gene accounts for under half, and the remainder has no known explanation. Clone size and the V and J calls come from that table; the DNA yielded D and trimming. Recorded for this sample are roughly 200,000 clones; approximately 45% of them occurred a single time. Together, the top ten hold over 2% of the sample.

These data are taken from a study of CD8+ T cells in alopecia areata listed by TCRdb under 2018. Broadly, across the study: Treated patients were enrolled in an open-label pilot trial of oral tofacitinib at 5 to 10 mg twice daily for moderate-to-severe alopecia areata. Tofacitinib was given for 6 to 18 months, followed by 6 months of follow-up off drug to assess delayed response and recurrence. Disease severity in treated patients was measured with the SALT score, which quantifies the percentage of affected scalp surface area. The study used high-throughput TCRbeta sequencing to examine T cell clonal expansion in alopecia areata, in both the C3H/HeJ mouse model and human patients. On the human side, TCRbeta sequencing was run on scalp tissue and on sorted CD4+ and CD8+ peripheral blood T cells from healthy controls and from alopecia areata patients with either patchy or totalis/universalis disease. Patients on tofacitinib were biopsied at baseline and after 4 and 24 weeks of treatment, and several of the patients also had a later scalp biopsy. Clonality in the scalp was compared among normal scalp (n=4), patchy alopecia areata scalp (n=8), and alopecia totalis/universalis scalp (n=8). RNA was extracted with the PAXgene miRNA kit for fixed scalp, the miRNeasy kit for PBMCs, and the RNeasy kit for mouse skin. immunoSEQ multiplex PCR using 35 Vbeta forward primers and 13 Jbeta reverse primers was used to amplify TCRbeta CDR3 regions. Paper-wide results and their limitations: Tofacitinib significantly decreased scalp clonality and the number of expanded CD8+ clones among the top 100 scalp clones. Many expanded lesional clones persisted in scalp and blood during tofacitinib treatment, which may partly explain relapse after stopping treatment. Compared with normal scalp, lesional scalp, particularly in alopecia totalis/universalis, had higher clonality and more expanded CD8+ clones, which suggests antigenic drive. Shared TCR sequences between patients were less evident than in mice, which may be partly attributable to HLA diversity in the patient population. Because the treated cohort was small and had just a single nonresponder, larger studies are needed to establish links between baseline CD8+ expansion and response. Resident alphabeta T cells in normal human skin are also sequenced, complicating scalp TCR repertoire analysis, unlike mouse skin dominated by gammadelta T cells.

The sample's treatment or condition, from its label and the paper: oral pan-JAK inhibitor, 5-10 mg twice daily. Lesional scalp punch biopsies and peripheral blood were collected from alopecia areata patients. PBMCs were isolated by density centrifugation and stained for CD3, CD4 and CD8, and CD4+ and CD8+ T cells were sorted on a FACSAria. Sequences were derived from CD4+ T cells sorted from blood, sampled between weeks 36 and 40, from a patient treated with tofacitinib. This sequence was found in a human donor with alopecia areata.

This receptor carries the CDR3 CASSYGTVYGYTF. The nucleotides read TGTGCCAGCAGTTATGGGACCGTCTATGGCTACACCTTC. The chain joins TRBV28 to TRBJ1-2; TRBD1 is a possible D gene, resting on 5 matching bases. V loses 4 bases of germline sequence and J loses 4 bases, and the interval between the two ends is 10 bases. For CDR1 and CDR2, the germline V gene lists MDHEN and SYDVKM. Taken from cysteine to phenylalanine, the CDR3 has 13 residues. Only the CDR3 portion is preserved as DNA: 39 bases, with reading frame beginning at the first base.